One sample yielded the 24 T cell receptor beta chains listed below, sequenced in a study of tumor and adjacent non-tumor tissue in lung cancer (dated by TCRdb to between 2017 and 2018). The library was built by means of multiplex PCR. The sequencer listed for this sample is Illumina HiSeq 2500. TCRbeta libraries were constructed through three rounds of nested PCR with primers (Table S4) according to protocols adapted from ARM-PCR. The public reads were reprocessed in TCRdb via fastp at Q25 and MiXCR, keeping in-frame beta chains. Each entry is one CDR3 protein sequence, shown with its most common DNA and genes. Recorded for this sample are about 86,000 distinct CDR3 sequences; 65% to 80% of them occurred a single time. 21% of the sample is held by the ten biggest clonotypes. RNA was isolated from bulk, unsorted tissue, and RNA quality was assessed with a NanoDrop ND-1000 and an Agilent 2100. Normal lung samples were distant non-tumor tissue taken more than 3 cm from the tumor edge.

The specimen was distant non-tumor lung tissue. These receptors all come from a woman aged 50 to 60 with non-small cell lung cancer.

Comments on this clonotype: Compared with germline, one end of the junction differs, possibly owing to a read error. V gene TRBV11-2 combines with J gene TRBJ1-1, with D tentatively TRBD1 (6 bases). The CDR3 loop spans 15 amino acids. Germline V gene lookup returns CDR1 SGHAT and CDR2 FQNNGV. CDR3 in amino acids: CAGSLESGANTDAFF. The CDR3 DNA reads as TGTGCCGGCAGCTTAGAGTCGGGGGCGAACACTGACGCTTTCTTT.

Details on this clonotype: One end of the junction varies from germline; a read error may be responsible. This chain links TRBV6-5 with TRBJ1-1; TRBD1 might be the D (5 bases). From germline, CDR1 is MNHEY and CDR2 SVGAGI. The length of the CDR3 is 15 residues. Here the CDR3 reads CASSDQTRQNTEAFF. The CDR3 nucleotides read TGTGCCAGCAGCGACCAAACGAGACAGAACACCGAAGCTTTCTTT.

The CDR3 sequence: CASSSRSGRWYEQYF. The CDR3 region has the DNA TGTGCCAGCAGCTCCCGCAGCGGGAGATGGTACGAGCAGTACTTC. The chain carries TRBV13 and TRBJ2-7; 8 bases align to TRBD2. The V gene's germline CDR1 is PRHDT and CDR2 FYEKMQ (reference sequence). The CDR3 is 15 residues long. V trimming: 4 bases; J trimming: 4 bases; junction bases outside the gene matches: 9. Drawing the rest from reference TRBV13 and TRBJ2-7, the complete variable domain is AAGVIQSPRHLIKEKRETATLKCYPIPRHDTVYWYQQGPGQDPQFLISFYEKMQSDKGSIPDRFSAQQFSDYHSELNMSSLELGDSALYFCASSSRSGRWYEQYFGPGTRLTVT.

This clonotype was detected many times. CDR3 protein: CASGPGLAGDRRTQYF. The DNA of the CDR3 is TGTGCCAGCGGCCCCGGACTAGCGGGAGATCGACGTACGCAGTATTTT. The chain uses TRBV12-3 or TRBV12-4 and TRBJ2-3; 13 nucleotides align to TRBD2. The ends lost 8 bases at V and 8 bases at J; junction bases unmatched: 13. The CDR3 has 16 amino acids.

Concerning this clonotype: The junction does not match germline at one end; this may be a read error. The chain recombines TRBV6-1 with TRBJ1-5, with 7 bases that match TRBD1. This CDR3 contains 16 residues. Germline CDR1 reads MNHNS; CDR2 reads SASEGT. The CDR3 here is CGSSHLMTGNNQPQHF. CDR3 bases: TGTGGCAGCAGTCACCTAATGACAGGGAACAATCAGCCCCAGCATTTT.

Comment on this clonotype: One end of the junction is discordant with germline, which a read error may explain. The J gene is TRBJ2-4, the V gene TRBV10-3, with D hard to call. This CDR3 contains 12 residues. In germline, CDR1 is ENHRY, CDR2 SYGVKD. The CDR3 nucleotides are TGTGCCGGCGGTCCTGTCAAAAACAATCAGTACTTC. Its translation is CAGGPVKNNQYF.

The chain is built from TRBV10-3 and TRBJ2-4; D may be TRBD2 (5 bases). The germline CDR1 and CDR2 sequences are ENHRY and SYGVKD. CDR3 length equals 13 residues. Trimming removed 6 bases from V and 8 bases from J, with 14 bases in between. CDR3 sequence: CAISVSRGDIQYF. CDR3 sequence (DNA): TGTGCCATCAGCGTAAGCCGGGGAGACATTCAGTACTTC.

This clonotype was detected once. The conserved final phenylalanine or tryptophan is absent from the CDR3, which likely points to a read error. The chain links TRBV11-2 to TRBJ2-3; D might be TRBD2 (6 bases). Germline CDR1 and CDR2: SGHAT and FQNNGV. V gave up 0 bases and J gave up 5 bases, with 12 bases separating them. The CDR3 consists of 15 residues. Written as DNA, the CDR3 is TGTGCCAGCAGCTTAGAGGGGGGAAAACAAGATACGCAGTATCTT. Translated, it gives CASSLEGGKQDTQYL.

Concerning this clonotype: One base away lies a much larger clone, so this may be a sequencing read error. V gene TRBV24-1 combines with J gene TRBJ2-3, with 12 bases matching TRBD2. Germline V gene sequence: CDR1 KGHDR, CDR2 SFDVKD. CDR3 size: 15 residues. For the CDR3, the DNA is TGTGTCACCGGGCTGACTAGCGGGAGAACAGATACGCAGTATTTT. This sequence encodes CVTGLTSGRTDTQYF.

About this clonotype itself: The conserved final phenylalanine or tryptophan is absent from the CDR3, which likely points to a read error. The chain joins TRBV29-1 to TRBJ1-5; the D is unclear. Per germline, CDR1 SQVTM and CDR2 ANQGSEA. The CDR3 spans 13 residues. With 2 bases removed from V and 5 bases from J, the gap between germline ends came to 10 bases. CDR3 residues: CSVETLQDQPQHY. CDR3 nucleotides: TGCAGCGTTGAAACGCTACAAGATCAGCCCCAGCATTAT.

This clonotype came up a few times. Without the conserved terminal phenylalanine or tryptophan, this CDR3 likely stems from a read error. The V gene is TRBV6-5, the J gene TRBJ2-5; 13 bases are a match to TRBD2. V lost 4 bases to trimming and J lost 5 bases; unmatched junction nucleotides: 10. The CDR3 sequence is 17 residues long. Per the germline V gene, CDR1 is MNHEY and CDR2 is SVGAGI. The CDR3 DNA follows: TGTGCCAGCAGTTTCTCTTCCGGGACTAGCGGGAAGGAGACCCAGTACTTA. Residues: CASSFSSGTSGKETQYL.

This clonotype occurred once. The gene calls are TRBV12-3 or TRBV12-4 and TRBJ2-2, with D possibly TRBD2 on 9 matching bases. The V end lost 4 bases, the J end lost 4 bases, and 28 bases lay between the germline ends. This CDR3 has 20 residues. CDR3 sequence: CASSYRDRISGRIPTGELFF. The CDR3 DNA follows: TGTGCCAGCAGTTATAGGGACAGGATTAGCGGGAGAATTCCCACCGGGGAGCTGTTTTTT.

Concerning this clonotype itself: This sequence may be a read error, since a much larger clone differs from it by one base. The V and J genes are TRBV20-1 and TRBJ2-7; maybe TRBD1 (5 bases). There are 13 residues in the CDR3. Germline CDR1 DFQATT, CDR2 SNEGSKA (reference sequence). Trimming shortened V by 0 bases and J by 2 bases, and 8 bases separated the two germline ends. This chain's CDR3 is CSAREVDTYEQYF. In DNA, the CDR3 is TGCAGTGCTAGAGAGGTGGACACCTACGAGCAGTACTTC.

This clonotype occurred many times. The V call is TRBV10-3, the J call TRBJ1-1, with D maybe TRBD1 (5 bases). CDR1 is ENHRY, CDR2 SYGVKD, per germline. The CDR3 contains 14 residues. V lost 4 bases and J 3 bases, leaving 12 bases between the germline ends. CDR3 amino acids: CAISGNGGDTEAFF. The CDR3 DNA reads as TGTGCCATCAGTGGGAACGGGGGGGACACTGAAGCTTTCTTT.

A remark on this clonotype: An end of the junction does not agree with germline; a read error may underlie this. DNA for the CDR3: TGTGTCAGCTCCCATTGGGGCGGGAGTCGGGACGAGCAGTATTTC. It specifies CVSSHWGGSRDEQYF. The V and J genes are TRBV6-5 and TRBJ2-7; 7 bases map to TRBD2. The CDR3 totals 15 residues. Germline V CDR1 and CDR2: MNHEY, SVGAGI.

The chain uses TRBV6-5 and TRBJ2-7, with D unclear. The germline CDR1 and CDR2 sequences are MNHEY and SVGAGI. This CDR3 has 13 residues. The CDR3 nucleotides read TGTGCTAGGCAGGACGGTAGCTCCTACGAGCAGTACTTC. Translating it yields CARQDGSSYEQYF.

About this clonotype itself: The junction departs from germline at one end; a sequencing error may be responsible. The chain is built from TRBV6-5 and TRBJ2-7; 7 nucleotides agree with TRBD2. CDR1 is MNHEY and CDR2 is SVGAGI in the germline V gene. This CDR3 is 14 amino acids long. CDR3 sequence reads: CTSNYSSGRNEQYF. The DNA of the CDR3 is TGTACCAGCAATTACTCCTCCGGGAGGAACGAGCAGTACTTC.

Written as DNA, the CDR3 is TGTGCCAGAGGCCAGGACAGGACACTGAGAAACACCATATATTTT. It specifies CARGQDRTLRNTIYF. The J gene is TRBJ1-3, the V gene TRBV14; the match to TRBD1 covers 7 bases. The CDR3 spans 15 residues. The V and J ends lost 9 bases and 5 bases, in that order; junction bases with no gene match: 13. CDR1 is SGHDN and CDR2 is FVKESK in the germline V gene.

Turning to this clonotype: Sequence at one end of the junction differs from germline and may be a read error. The V gene is TRBV29-1, the J gene TRBJ1-1; 9 bases fit TRBD1. Germline V gene lookup returns CDR1 SQVTM and CDR2 ANQGSEA. The CDR3 loop spans 12 amino acids. CDR3 sequence: CSADRGRTETFF. For the CDR3, the DNA is TGCAGTGCCGACAGGGGGAGGACTGAAACTTTCTTT.

This clonotype was counted between two and nine times. Since the CDR3 does not end with the conserved phenylalanine or tryptophan, this likely comes from a read error. The chain joins TRBV11-1 to TRBJ2-3, with D perhaps matching TRBD2 (6 bases). The germline gives CDR1 SGHAT, CDR2 FQDESV (reference sequence). CDR3 length equals 15 residues. The CDR3 sequence is CASSSEIGSTDMQYY. CDR3 coding DNA: TGTGCCAGCAGCTCAGAGATCGGGAGCACAGATATGCAGTATTAT.

A note on this clonotype: Its ends do not fully match the called genes, so a read error is possible. V gene TRBV7-8 combines with J gene TRBJ2-1, with D possibly matching TRBD2 (6 bases). Germline loops: CDR1 SGHVS, CDR2 FQNEAQ. This CDR3 is built from 14 residues. The CDR3 nucleotides read TGTGCCAGTAGCCTTCTGGCGGGGCTCAATGGGCAGTTCTTC. It specifies CASSLLAGLNGQFF.

On this clonotype itself: At one end the junction does not follow the germline gene, possibly because of a read error. J is TRBJ2-3 and V is TRBV6-1; D is unclear. The CDR3 length is 15 residues. Per germline, CDR1 MNHNS and CDR2 SASEGT. DNA for the CDR3: TGTGCCAGTAGTGACCTAAATCGCGTCACAAATACGCAGTATTTT. This codes for CASSDLNRVTNTQYF.

The chain joins TRBV30 to TRBJ2-3; 10 nucleotides align to TRBD2. This CDR3 is built from 16 residues. The ends lost 1 base at V and 4 bases at J; junction bases unmatched: 8. Looked up from germline, CDR1 is GTSNPN and CDR2 is SVGIG (reference sequence). In DNA, the CDR3 is TGTGCCTGGAGTGGATTCCTAGCGGGAGTTGCAGATACGCAGTATTTT. Translation gives CAWSGFLAGVADTQYF. The full variable domain, its missing parts supplied by reference TRBV30 and TRBJ2-3, is SQTIHQWPATLVQPVGSPLSLECTVEGTSNPNLYWYRQAAGRGLQLLFYSVGIGQISSEVPQNLSASRPQDRQFILSSKKLLLSDSGFYLCAWSGFLAGVADTQYFGPGTRLTVL.

This clonotype showed up many times. The genes are TRBV4-1 and TRBJ1-4; D uncertain. Per the germline V gene, CDR1 is MGHRA and CDR2 is YSYEKL. The CDR3 loop spans 14 amino acids. Trimming removed 0 bases at V and 6 bases at J, with 8 bases between. The DNA of the CDR3 is TGCGCCAGCAGCCAAGATAGGCGGGATGAAAAACTGTTTTTT. It specifies CASSQDRRDEKLFF.